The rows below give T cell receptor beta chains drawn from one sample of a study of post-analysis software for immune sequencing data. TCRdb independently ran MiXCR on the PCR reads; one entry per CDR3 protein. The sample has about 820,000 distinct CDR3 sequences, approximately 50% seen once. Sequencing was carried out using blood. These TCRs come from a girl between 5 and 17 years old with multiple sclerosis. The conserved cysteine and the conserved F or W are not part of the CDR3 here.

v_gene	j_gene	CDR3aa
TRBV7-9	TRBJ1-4	ASSLGPLSEKLF
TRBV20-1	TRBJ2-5	SATRLETQY
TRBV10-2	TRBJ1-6	ASSRDRVSYNSPLH
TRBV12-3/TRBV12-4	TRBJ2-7	ASRNRDSYEQY
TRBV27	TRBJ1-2	ASSVGQGEGGYT
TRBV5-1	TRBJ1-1	ASSLGRGRAEAF
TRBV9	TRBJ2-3	ASSASAQELWDTQY
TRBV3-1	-	ASSQVGRENRGTQY
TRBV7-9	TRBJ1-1	ASSSSQGDTEAF
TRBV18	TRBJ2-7	ASSKPGGEQY
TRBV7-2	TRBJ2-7	ASSPAGGYSYEQY
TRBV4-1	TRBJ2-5	ASGQDRGGSVQETQY
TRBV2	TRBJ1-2	ASSEKQLANYGYT
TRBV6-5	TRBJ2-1	ASTLGLAGYNEQF
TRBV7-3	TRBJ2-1	ASSSIGGGYNEQF
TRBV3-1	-	ASSLSGSQYEQY
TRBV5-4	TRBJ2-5	ASSSGTSGLQETQY
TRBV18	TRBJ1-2	ASSPDRRNGYT
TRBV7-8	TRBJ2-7	ASSPGPPSSYEQY
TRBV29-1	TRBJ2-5	SVEDPFQMGTQY
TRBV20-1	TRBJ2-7	SASSEFIASGGNPYEQY
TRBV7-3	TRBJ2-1	ASSPPGLASYNEQF
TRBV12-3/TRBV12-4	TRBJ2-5	ASSPHQETQY
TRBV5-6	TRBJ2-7	ASSSLEVYEQY
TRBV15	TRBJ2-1	ATSRVPLGTEQF
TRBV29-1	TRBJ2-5	SVDVQNQETQY
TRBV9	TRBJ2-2	ASSATGGTKNTGELF
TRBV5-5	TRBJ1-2	ASSLTGTGSYGYT
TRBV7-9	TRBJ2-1	ASSPTAPSWHNEQF
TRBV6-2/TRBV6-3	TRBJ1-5	ASSPGPFSNQPQH
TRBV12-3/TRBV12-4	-	ASSLGSQSHEQY
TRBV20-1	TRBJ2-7	SAQDTSDEQY
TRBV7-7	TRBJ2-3	ASSYQGDDTQY